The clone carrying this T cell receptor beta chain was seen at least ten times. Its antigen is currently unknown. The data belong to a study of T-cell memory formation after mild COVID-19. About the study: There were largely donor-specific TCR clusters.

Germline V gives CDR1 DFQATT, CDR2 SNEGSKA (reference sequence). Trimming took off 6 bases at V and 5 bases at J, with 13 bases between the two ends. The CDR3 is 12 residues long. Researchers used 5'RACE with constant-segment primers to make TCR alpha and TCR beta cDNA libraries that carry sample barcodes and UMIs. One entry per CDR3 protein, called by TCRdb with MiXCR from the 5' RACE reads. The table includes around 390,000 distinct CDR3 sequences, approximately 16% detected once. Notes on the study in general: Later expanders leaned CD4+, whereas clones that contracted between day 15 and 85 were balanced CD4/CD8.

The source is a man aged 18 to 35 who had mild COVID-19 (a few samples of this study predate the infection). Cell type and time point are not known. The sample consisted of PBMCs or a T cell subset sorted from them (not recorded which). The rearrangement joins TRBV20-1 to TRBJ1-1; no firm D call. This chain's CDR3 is CSAPDGKTEAFF. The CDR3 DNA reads TGCAGTGCCCCGGATGGTAAGACTGAAGCTTTCTTT.